There are a few counts of the clone carrying this T cell receptor (beta chain). What it binds is unknown. This sample is drawn from a study of blood T cells in healthy people across ages. Overall study results and limits: No one knew whether donors had CMV, which possibly confounded expanded clonotype changes.

The authors ran a second PCR of about 6 to 11 cycles using a sample-barcoded 5' primer and a J-beta primer mix. TCRdb reprocessed the 5' RACE reads with MiXCR, giving one entry per CDR3 protein. Of around 1,700,000 distinct CDR3 sequences in the sample, 28% were seen once. The V and J ends lost 5 bases and 3 bases, in that order; junction bases with no gene match: 11. CDR3 length equals 16 residues. Per germline, CDR1 MNHNY and CDR2 SVGAGI (reference sequence). Sequencing was performed on blood. The chain has TRBV6-6 and TRBJ2-5; 8 nucleotides agree with TRBD1. The TCR originated in a woman in her 30s in good health. CDR3 nucleotide sequence: TGTGCCAGCAGTCACCTATTACAGGGGGGAGAAGAGACCCAGTACTTC. Its translation: CASSHLLQGGEETQYF.